This note documents a single T cell receptor (beta chain) sequence. This clone was detected once. It lacks a known antigen. The input lacks base qualities; no much larger clone sits a single base away. CND-RA patients were negative for the clinical CCP2 antibody test, and joint destruction progressed despite active therapy. Every CND-RA patient had failed conventional anti-rheumatic therapy and showed typical joint destruction in the wrists and ankles. Instead of being sampled at diagnosis, CND-RA patients were sampled after long disease histories, which in several cases spanned decades. Each patient provided approximately 46 millilitres of EDTA-anticoagulated peripheral blood. Peripheral blood mononuclear cells were isolated by Ficoll-Paque PLUS density gradient separation. AutoMACS magnetic bead positive selection was used to isolate CD8+ cells from fresh or cryopreserved PBMCs, and flow cytometry was used to check purity. Genomic DNA was extracted using Nucleospin Tissue or Tissue XS kits and then quantified on a Qubit 2.0 fluorometer.

Following the manufacturer's instructions, genomic DNA from CD8+ cells served as the input for TCRbeta sequencing. TCRbeta sequencing used the immunoSEQ assay and was run at a genomics technology centre in Finland. The authors' analysis ran thus. Clonotype tables generated by the immunoSEQ preprocessing pipeline were converted into VDJtools format, and non-productive clonotypes were filtered out. Samples with fewer than 10,000 reads were excluded, the remaining samples were subsampled to 10,000 reads, and six of the eight CND-RA samples met this threshold. Shannon-Wiener, Simpson and clonality indices were calculated with the VDJtools CalcDiversityStats function on data subsampled to 10,000 reads. To infer antigen specificity, non-singleton TCRbeta clonotypes were hard-matched against VDJdb, meaning no mismatches were allowed. CDR3 sequences differing by one amino acid (Hamming distance 1) were grouped into clusters with potentially shared antigen targets. Group enrichment of public clonotypes was tested with one-sided Fisher's exact tests after groups were resampled to six samples, with the procedure repeated ten times. Imported from immuneACCESS, the table was reduced by TCRdb to in-frame sequences with V and J called. These copies leave out some clones; in studies compared against another copy, an unresolved V gene accounts for under half, and the cause of the remainder is not known. That table furnishes V, J and clone size, whereas the DNA furnished D and trimming. A total of 10,000 to 15,000 clones appear in this sample, roughly 80% of them only once. The ten largest clonotypes hold 27% of the sample.

This entry belongs to a study of CD8 T cells in seronegative destructive rheumatoid arthritis (dated by TCRdb to 2019 to 2021). With respect to the entire study: Most of the eight CND-RA patients were receiving biological drugs at sampling. Peripheral CD8+ TCRbeta repertoires of CCP-negative destructive rheumatoid arthritis (CND-RA) patients were compared with newly diagnosed seropositive RA, seronegative RA and healthy controls. Rather than undergoing new sequencing, the seropositive RA, seronegative RA and healthy control comparison cohorts were drawn from an earlier published TCRbeta dataset.

What the authors observed across the whole study: After adjusting for age, CND-RA patients appeared to have less diverse, more clonal CD8+ TCRbeta repertoires than other RA subtypes. The study acknowledged the small size of the CND-RA cohort as a limitation. CND-RA repertoires showed more CMV-reactive and fewer influenza A-reactive CD8+ TCRbeta sequences than controls and other RA subtypes. No public clonotype enrichment survived Benjamini-Hochberg correction across the 117,399 clonotypes tested. A distinct set of enriched public clonotypes appeared to be carried by CND-RA patients, and this finding was interpreted by the authors as support for a separate disease subset. Without diagnostic samples, TCR repertoire differences may partly reflect poor disease control over the years rather than being present at onset.

A distance of 16 bases separates the germline ends of V and J, which lose 3 bases and 7 bases respectively. CDR1 is given as SEHNR and CDR2 as FQNEAQ, both from the germline V gene (reference sequence). The CDR3 starts with the cysteine, ends with the phenylalanine, and has 15 residues. Only CDR3 DNA remains: 45 bases, in frame from the first base. This sequence originates from a woman aged 25 to 50 with seronegative destructive rheumatoid arthritis. Sequenced input: CD8+ T cells from blood. The rearranged segments are TRBV7-9 and TRBJ1-3, with the D gene not confidently named. The DNA is as follows: TGTGCCAGCAGCTTGGTTCAGAGGGCAGGCAACACCATATATTTT. Its translation reads: CASSLVQRAGNTIYF.